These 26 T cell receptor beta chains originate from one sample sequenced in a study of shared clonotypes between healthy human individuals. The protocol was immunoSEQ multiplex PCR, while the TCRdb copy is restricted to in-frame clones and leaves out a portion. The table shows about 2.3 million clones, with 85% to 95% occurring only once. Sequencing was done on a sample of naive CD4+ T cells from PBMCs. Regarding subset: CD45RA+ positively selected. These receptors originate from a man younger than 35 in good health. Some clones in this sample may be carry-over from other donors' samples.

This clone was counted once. CDR3 loop: CASSHYFGTGDDYGYTF. The CDR3 DNA sequence: TGCGCCAGCAGCCATTATTTCGGGACAGGGGACGACTATGGCTACACCTTC. V is TRBV5-1 and J is TRBJ1-2, with 10 bases matching TRBD1. CDR1 is SGHRS, CDR2 YFSETQ, per germline. The CDR3 loop spans 17 amino acids. The junction had 12 bases not matched to a gene; V was cut back by 4 bases and J by 3 bases.

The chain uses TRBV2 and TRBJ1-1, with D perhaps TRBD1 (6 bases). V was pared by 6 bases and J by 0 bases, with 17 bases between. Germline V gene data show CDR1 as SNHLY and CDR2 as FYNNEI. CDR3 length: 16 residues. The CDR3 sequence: CASSRGGSNMNTEAFF. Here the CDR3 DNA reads TGTGCCAGCAGCCGAGGGGGGTCCAACATGAACACTGAAGCTTTCTTT.

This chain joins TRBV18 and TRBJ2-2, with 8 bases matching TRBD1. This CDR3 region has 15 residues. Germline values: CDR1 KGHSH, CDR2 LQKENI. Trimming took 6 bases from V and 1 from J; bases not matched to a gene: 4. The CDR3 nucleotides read TGTGCCAGCTCCCGAGGGACAGGGAACACCGGGGAGCTGTTTTTT. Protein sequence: CASSRGTGNTGELFF.

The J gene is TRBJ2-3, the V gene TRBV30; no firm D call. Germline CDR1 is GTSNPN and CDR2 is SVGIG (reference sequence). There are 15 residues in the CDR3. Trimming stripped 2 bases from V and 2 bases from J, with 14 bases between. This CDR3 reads CAWSRANRVTDTQYF. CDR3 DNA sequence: TGTGCCTGGAGTAGGGCTAACCGTGTCACAGATACGCAGTATTTT.

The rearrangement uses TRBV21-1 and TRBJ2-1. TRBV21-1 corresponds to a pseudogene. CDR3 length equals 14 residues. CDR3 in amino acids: CASSREGKANEQFF. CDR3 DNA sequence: TGTGCCAGCAGCAGAGAAGGGAAGGCCAATGAGCAGTTCTTC.

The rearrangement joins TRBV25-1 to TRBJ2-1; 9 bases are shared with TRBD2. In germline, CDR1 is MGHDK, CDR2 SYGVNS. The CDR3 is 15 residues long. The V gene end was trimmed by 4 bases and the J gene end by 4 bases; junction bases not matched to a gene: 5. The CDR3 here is CASSGAGGEYNEQFF. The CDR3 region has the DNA TGTGCCAGCAGTGGGGCGGGAGGGGAATACAATGAGCAGTTCTTC.

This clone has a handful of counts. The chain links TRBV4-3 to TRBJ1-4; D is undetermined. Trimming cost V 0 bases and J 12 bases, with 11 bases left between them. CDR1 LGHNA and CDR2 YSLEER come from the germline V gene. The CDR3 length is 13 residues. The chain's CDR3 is CASSQDLYLELFF. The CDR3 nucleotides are TGCGCCAGCAGCCAAGATCTCTACCTGGAACTGTTTTTT.

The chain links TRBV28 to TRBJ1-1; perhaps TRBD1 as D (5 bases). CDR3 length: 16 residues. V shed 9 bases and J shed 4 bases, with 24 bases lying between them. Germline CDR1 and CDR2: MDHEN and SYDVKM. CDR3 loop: CASHEFAGARVTEAFF. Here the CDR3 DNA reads TGTGCCAGTCACGAATTCGCCGGGGCTAGGGTCACTGAAGCTTTCTTT.

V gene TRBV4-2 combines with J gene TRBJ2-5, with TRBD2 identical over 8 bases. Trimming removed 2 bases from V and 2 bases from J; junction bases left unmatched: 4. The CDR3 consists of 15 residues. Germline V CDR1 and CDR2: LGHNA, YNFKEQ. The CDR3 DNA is TGTGCCAGCAGCCAACTCACGGGGGGGCAAGAGACCCAGTACTTC. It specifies CASSQLTGGQETQYF.

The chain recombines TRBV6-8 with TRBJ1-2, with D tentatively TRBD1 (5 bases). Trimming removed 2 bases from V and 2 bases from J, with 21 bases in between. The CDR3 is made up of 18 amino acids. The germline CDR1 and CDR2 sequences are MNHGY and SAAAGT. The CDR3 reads CASSYPQVAGTPNYGYTF. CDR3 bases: TGTGCCAGCAGTTACCCCCAAGTAGCGGGGACCCCCAACTATGGCTACACCTTC.

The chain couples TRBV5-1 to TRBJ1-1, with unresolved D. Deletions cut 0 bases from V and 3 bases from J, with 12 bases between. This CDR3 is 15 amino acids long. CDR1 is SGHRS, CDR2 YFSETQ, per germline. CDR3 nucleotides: TGCGCCAGCAGCTTGGAGGCCCCGCGGGACACTGAAGCTTTCTTT. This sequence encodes CASSLEAPRDTEAFF.

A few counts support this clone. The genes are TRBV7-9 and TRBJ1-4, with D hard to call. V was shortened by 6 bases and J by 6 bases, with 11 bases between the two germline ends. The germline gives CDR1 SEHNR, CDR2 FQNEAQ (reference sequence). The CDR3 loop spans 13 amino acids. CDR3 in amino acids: CASSSGGYEKLFF. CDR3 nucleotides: TGTGCCAGCAGTTCAGGCGGCTATGAAAAACTGTTTTTT. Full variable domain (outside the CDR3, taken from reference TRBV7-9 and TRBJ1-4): DTGVSQNPRHKITKRGQNVTFRCDPISEHNRLYWYRQTLGQGPEFLTYFQNEAQLEKSRLLSDRFSAERPKGSFSTLEIQRTEQGDSAMYLCASSSGGYEKLFFGSGTQLSVL.

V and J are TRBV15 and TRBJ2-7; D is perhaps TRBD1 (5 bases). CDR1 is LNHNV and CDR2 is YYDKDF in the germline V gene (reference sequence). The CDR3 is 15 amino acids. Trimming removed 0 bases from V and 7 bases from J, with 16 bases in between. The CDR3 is CATSREDTTSWEQYF. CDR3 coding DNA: TGTGCCACCAGCAGAGAGGACACCACTTCGTGGGAGCAGTACTTC.

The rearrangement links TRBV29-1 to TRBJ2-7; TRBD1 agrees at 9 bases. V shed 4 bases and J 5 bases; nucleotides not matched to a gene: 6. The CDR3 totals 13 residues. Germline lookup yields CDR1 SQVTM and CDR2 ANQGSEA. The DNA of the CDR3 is TGCAGCGTTGTTAGGACAGGGGCCGACGAGCAGTACTTC. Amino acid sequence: CSVVRTGADEQYF.

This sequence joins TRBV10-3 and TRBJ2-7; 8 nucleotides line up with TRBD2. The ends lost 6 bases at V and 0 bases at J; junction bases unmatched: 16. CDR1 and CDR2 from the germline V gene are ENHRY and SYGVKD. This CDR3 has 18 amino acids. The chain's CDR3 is CAIRTDFSTGGSSYEQYF. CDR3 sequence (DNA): TGTGCCATCAGGACGGACTTTTCTACGGGAGGGAGCTCCTACGAGCAGTACTTC.

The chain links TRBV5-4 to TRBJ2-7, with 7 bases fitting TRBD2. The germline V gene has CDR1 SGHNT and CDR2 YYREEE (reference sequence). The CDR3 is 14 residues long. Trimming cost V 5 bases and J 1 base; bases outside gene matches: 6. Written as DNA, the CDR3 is TGTGCCAGCAGTTCTCCTAGCGGTTCCTACGAGCAGTACTTC. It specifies CASSSPSGSYEQYF.

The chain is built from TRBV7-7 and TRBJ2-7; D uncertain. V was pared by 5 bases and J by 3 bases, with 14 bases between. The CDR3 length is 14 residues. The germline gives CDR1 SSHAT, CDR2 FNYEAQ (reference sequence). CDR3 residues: CASSPRWGNYEQYF. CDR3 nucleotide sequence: TGTGCCAGCAGCCCCCGATGGGGAAACTACGAGCAGTACTTC.

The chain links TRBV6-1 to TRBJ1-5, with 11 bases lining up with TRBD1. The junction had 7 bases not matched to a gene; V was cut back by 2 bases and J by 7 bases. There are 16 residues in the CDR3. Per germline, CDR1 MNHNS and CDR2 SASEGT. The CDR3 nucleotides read TGTGCCAGCAGTGAACGGACAGGGGGCTTGCGGCAGCCCCAGCATTTT. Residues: CASSERTGGLRQPQHF.

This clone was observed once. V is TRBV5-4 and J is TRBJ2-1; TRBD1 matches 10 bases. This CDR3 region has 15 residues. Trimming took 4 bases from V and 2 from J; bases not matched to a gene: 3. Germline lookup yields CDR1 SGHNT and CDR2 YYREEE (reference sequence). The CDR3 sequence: CASSKGTGAYNEQFF. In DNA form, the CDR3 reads TGTGCCAGCAGCAAGGGGACAGGGGCCTACAATGAGCAGTTCTTC.

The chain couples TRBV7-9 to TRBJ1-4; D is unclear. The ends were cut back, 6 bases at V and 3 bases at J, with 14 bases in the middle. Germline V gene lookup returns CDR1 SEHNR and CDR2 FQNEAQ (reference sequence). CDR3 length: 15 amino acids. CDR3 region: CASRKTETPNEKLFF. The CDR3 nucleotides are TGTGCCAGCAGGAAAACAGAAACTCCTAATGAAAAACTGTTTTTT.

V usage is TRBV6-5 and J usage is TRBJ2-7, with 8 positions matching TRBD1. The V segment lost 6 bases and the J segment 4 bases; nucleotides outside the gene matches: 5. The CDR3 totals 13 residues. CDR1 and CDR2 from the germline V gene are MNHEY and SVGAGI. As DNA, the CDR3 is TGTGCCAGCAGGGAAACAGGGGGGTACGAGCAGTACTTC. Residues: CASRETGGYEQYF.

The CDR3 reads CASSLVPGVAFF. Written as DNA, the CDR3 is TGTGCCAGCAGCTTAGTTCCGGGGGTCGCTTTCTTT. V gene TRBV7-2 combines with J gene TRBJ1-1; perhaps TRBD1 as D (5 bases). CDR3 length equals 12 residues. Between the trimmed V and J ends, which lost 1 base and 11 bases, there was a span of 11 bases. CDR1 is SGHTA and CDR2 is FQGNSA in the germline V gene. Combining the CDR3 with reference TRBV7-2 and TRBJ1-1 gives the whole variable domain GAGVSQSPSNKVTEKGKDVELRCDPISGHTALYWYRQSLGQGLEFLIYFQGNSAPDKSGLPSDRFSAERTGGSVSTLTIQRTQQEDSAVYLCASSLVPGVAFFGQGTRLTVV.

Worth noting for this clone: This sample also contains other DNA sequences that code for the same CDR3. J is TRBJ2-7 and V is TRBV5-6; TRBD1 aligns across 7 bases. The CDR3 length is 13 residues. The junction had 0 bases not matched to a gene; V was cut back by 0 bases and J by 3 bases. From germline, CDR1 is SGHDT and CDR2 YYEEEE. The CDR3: CASSLDRGYEQYF. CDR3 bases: TGTGCCAGCAGCTTGGACAGGGGCTACGAGCAGTACTTC.

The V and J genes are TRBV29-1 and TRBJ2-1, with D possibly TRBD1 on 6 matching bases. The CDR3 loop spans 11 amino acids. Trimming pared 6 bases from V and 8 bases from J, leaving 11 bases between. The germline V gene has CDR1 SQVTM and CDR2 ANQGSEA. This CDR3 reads CSVGQIDEQFF. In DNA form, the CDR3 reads TGCAGCGTAGGACAGATCGATGAGCAGTTCTTC.

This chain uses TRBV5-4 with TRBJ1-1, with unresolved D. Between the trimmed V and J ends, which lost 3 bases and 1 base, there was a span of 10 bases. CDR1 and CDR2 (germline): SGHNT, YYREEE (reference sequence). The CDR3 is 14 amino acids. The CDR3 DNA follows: TGTGCCAGCAGCTACGTGGGCCGGAACACTGAAGCTTTCTTT. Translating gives CASSYVGRNTEAFF.

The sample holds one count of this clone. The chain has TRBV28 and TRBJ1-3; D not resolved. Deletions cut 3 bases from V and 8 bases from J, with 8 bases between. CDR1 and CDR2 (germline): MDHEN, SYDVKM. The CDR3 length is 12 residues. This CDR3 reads CASSLLGDTIYF. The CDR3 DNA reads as TGTGCCAGCAGTTTGTTGGGAGACACCATATATTTT.